A single sample is the source of the 24 T cell receptor beta chains below, sequenced in a study of identical twins (dated by TCRdb to 2016 to 2017). The library was prepared using 5' RACE. Sequencer: Illumina HiSeq 2000. TCRdb's own reprocessing of the public reads used fastp at Q25 and MiXCR and kept productive beta chains. When rows share a CDR3 protein, they turn into one entry using the most common DNA and genes. The sample table records around 480,000 distinct CDR3 sequences; about 13% of these occur just once. Around 0.98% of the sample belongs to the ten largest clones. Another study also made use of these data, one on yellow fever vaccine responses in identical twins.

Sample: CD4+ T cells sorted from blood. All receptors derive from a young woman in good health.

The chain recombines TRBV7-2 with TRBJ2-1, with D hard to call. The CDR3 sequence is 14 residues long. V dropped 3 bases and J dropped 4 bases, with 10 bases sitting between them. The germline gives CDR1 SGHTA, CDR2 FQGNSA. CDR3 in amino acids: CASSFRPTYNEQFF. The CDR3, as DNA: TGTGCCAGCAGCTTTCGGCCTACTTACAATGAGCAGTTCTTC.

The J gene is TRBJ2-7, the V gene TRBV29-1; D is unresolved. Trimming took off 5 bases at V and 3 bases at J, with 20 bases between the two ends. The CDR3 extends over 15 amino acids. Germline V gene lookup returns CDR1 SQVTM and CDR2 ANQGSEA. The CDR3 coding sequence is TGCAGCGTTTTCCCCCCTTTATCGACATTCTACGAGCAGTACTTC. As protein: CSVFPPLSTFYEQYF.

The chain uses TRBV2 and TRBJ1-3, with no clear D. CDR3 size: 14 residues. Germline CDR1 SNHLY, CDR2 FYNNEI. Trimming removed 5 bases at V and 2 bases at J, with 10 bases between. CDR3 sequence reads: CASSRHSTGNTIYF. The CDR3 bases are TGTGCCAGCAGTCGTCATTCTACTGGAAACACCATATATTTT.

V and J are TRBV7-9 and TRBJ2-1; TRBD1 aligns across 7 bases. This CDR3 spans 15 amino acids. Trimming took 5 bases from V and 6 from J; bases not matched to a gene: 10. Germline lookup yields CDR1 SEHNR and CDR2 FQNEAQ (reference sequence). CDR3 amino acids: CASSKTGFGSNEQFF. In DNA, the CDR3 is TGTGCCAGCAGCAAGACAGGGTTTGGGTCCAATGAGCAGTTCTTC.

There are a few counts of this clonotype. The CDR3 bases are TGTGCCAGCAGCTTAGTCTCTCGCGGGGGATTCACAGATACGCAGTATTTT. This gives the protein CASSLVSRGGFTDTQYF. The chain is built from TRBV7-9 and TRBJ2-3, with 7 bases fitting TRBD2. This CDR3 region has 17 residues. Germline V gene sequence: CDR1 SEHNR, CDR2 FQNEAQ (reference sequence). V lost 1 base to trimming and J lost 2 bases; unmatched junction nucleotides: 9. Complete variable domain (other parts from reference TRBV7-9 and TRBJ2-3): DTGVSQNPRHKITKRGQNVTFRCDPISEHNRLYWYRQTLGQGPEFLTYFQNEAQLEKSRLLSDRFSAERPKGSFSTLEIQRTEQGDSAMYLCASSLVSRGGFTDTQYFGPGTRLTVL.

This clonotype showed up many times. This chain joins TRBV7-2 and TRBJ1-1, with D unclear. The CDR3 consists of 16 residues. Trimming took off 0 bases at V and 0 bases at J, with 11 bases between the two ends. Germline V lookup: CDR1 SGHTA, CDR2 FQGNSA. The CDR3 DNA reads TGTGCCAGCAGCTTAGCGGCCCCTAATGTGAACACTGAAGCTTTCTTT. Translated: CASSLAAPNVNTEAFF.

Worth noting for this clonotype: A junction boundary mismatches the germline segment, possibly from a read error. The chain links TRBV24-1 to TRBJ2-5; TRBD1 or TRBD2 may be the D gene (5 bases each). The CDR3 sequence is 12 residues long. CDR1 KGHDR and CDR2 SFDVKD come from the germline V gene. The CDR3 is CATSDWTGTLYF. CDR3 nucleotide sequence: TGTGCCACCAGTGATTGGACCGGGACCCTGTACTTC.

The J gene is TRBJ2-3, the V gene TRBV6-2 or TRBV6-3, with D unresolved. Trimming shortened V by 2 bases and J by 4 bases, and 7 bases separated the two germline ends. Germline V gene lookup returns CDR1 MNHEY and CDR2 SVGEGT. This CDR3 has 13 amino acids. The CDR3 DNA follows: TGTGCCAGCAGTTACGTGGTACCAGATACGCAGTATTTT. Translated: CASSYVVPDTQYF.

V usage is TRBV10-3 and J usage is TRBJ2-3; 8 bases are shared with TRBD1. This CDR3 region has 15 residues. V was clipped by 7 bases and J by 5 bases; unmatched bases: 11. CDR1 ENHRY and CDR2 SYGVKD come from the germline V gene. The chain's CDR3 is CAITQDRGLGDTQYF. CDR3 bases: TGTGCCATCACTCAAGACAGGGGACTCGGAGATACGCAGTATTTT.

V is TRBV6-2 or TRBV6-3 and J is TRBJ1-5; D perhaps matches TRBD1 (5 bases). This CDR3 is 13 amino acids long. The V gene lost 11 bases and the J gene lost 0 bases, with 11 bases spanning the gap. CDR1 and CDR2 (germline): MNHEY, SVGEGT. The CDR3 DNA reads as TGTGCCGCAGGACAATATAGCAATCAGCCCCAGCATTTT. Translating it yields CAAGQYSNQPQHF.

CDR3 in amino acids: CAGSYAGANVLTF. The CDR3 DNA reads as TGTGCCGGAAGTTACGCCGGGGCCAACGTCCTGACTTTC. This chain joins TRBV12-3 or TRBV12-4 and TRBJ2-6; D call uncertain. The CDR3 length is 13 residues. V was cut by 11 bases and J by 4 bases, with 12 bases left in between.

The table lists this clonotype with many counts. J is TRBJ1-5 and V is TRBV12-3 or TRBV12-4; TRBD1 is a possible D gene (6 bases). CDR3 length equals 15 residues. Trimming stripped 5 bases from V and 1 base from J, with 12 bases between. CDR3 amino acids: CASSRGTASNQPQHF. As DNA, the CDR3 is TGTGCCAGCAGTAGGGGGACGGCAAGCAATCAGCCCCAGCATTTT.

This sequence joins TRBV3-1 and TRBJ2-3; no definite D call. Germline V gives CDR1 LGHDT, CDR2 YNNKEL (reference sequence). Trimming took off 4 bases at V and 1 base at J, with 12 bases between the two ends. The CDR3 has 15 residues. DNA of the CDR3: TGTGCCAGCAGCCCTGGGAATGCTGGCACAGATACGCAGTATTTT. As protein: CASSPGNAGTDTQYF.

This clonotype was observed a handful of times. V and J are TRBV29-1 and TRBJ2-1; D is perhaps TRBD1 or TRBD2 (5 bases each). V lost 4 bases and J 6 bases, leaving 13 bases between the germline ends. CDR3 size: 13 residues. Germline CDR1 SQVTM, CDR2 ANQGSEA. This chain's CDR3 is CSVVTGPINEQFF. The CDR3 nucleotides are TGCAGCGTTGTTACGGGACCTATCAATGAGCAGTTCTTC.

A few counts support this clonotype. The rearrangement links TRBV18 to TRBJ1-1; no firm D call. The CDR3 has 15 amino acids. Between the trimmed V and J ends, which lost 5 bases and 2 bases, there was a span of 15 bases. Germline V gene data show CDR1 as KGHSH and CDR2 as LQKENI. This CDR3 is CASSKTPGHNTEAFF. Written as DNA, the CDR3 is TGTGCCAGCTCAAAAACTCCAGGTCATAACACTGAAGCTTTCTTT.

This chain joins TRBV11-2 and TRBJ2-1; 7 bases align to TRBD2. V was clipped by 0 bases and J by 4 bases; unmatched bases: 9. This CDR3 has 17 amino acids. Germline V gene sequence: CDR1 SGHAT, CDR2 FQNNGV. DNA for the CDR3: TGTGCCAGCAGCTTAGATTCGGCGGCTAGCGGTTACAATGAGCAGTTCTTC. Its translation: CASSLDSAASGYNEQFF.

The chain combines TRBV5-4 with TRBJ2-7; 13 bases map to TRBD2. The CDR3 is 16 amino acids. CDR1 and CDR2 (germline): SGHNT, YYREEE (reference sequence). V was pared by 4 bases and J by 2 bases, with 6 bases of the junction left unmatched. The CDR3 loop is CASSPGLAGVTYEQYF. DNA for the CDR3: TGTGCCAGCAGCCCCGGACTAGCGGGAGTCACCTACGAGCAGTACTTC.

This clonotype was counted only a few times. V is TRBV29-1 and J is TRBJ1-1; 7 bases are shared with TRBD1. V was pared by 6 bases and J by 7 bases, with 2 bases of the junction left unmatched. Germline-derived CDR1 and CDR2 are SQVTM and ANQGSEA. The CDR3 is 10 residues long. Here the CDR3 reads CSVGDSEAFF. The CDR3 DNA follows: TGCAGCGTGGGGGACAGTGAAGCTTTCTTT.

This clonotype was seen more than once but under ten times. The CDR3 DNA sequence: TGTGCCAGCAGCGCCTTGGCGGGAGCCGGGGAGCTGTTTTTT. It specifies CASSALAGAGELFF. The gene calls are TRBV2 and TRBJ2-2; 7 bases are shared with TRBD2. Germline lookup yields CDR1 SNHLY and CDR2 FYNNEI. The CDR3 sequence is 14 residues long. Germline trimming cut 6 bases from V and 6 bases from J; bases unmatched to any gene: 7.

This chain connects TRBV10-3 to TRBJ2-3; the match to TRBD1 covers 11 bases. V gave up 6 bases and J gave up 6 bases; unmatched junction bases: 8. Germline CDR1 is ENHRY and CDR2 is SYGVKD. The CDR3 has 15 residues. The CDR3: CAISTGQGGSDTQYF. Written as DNA, the CDR3 is TGTGCCATCAGCACGGGACAGGGGGGCTCGGATACGCAGTATTTT.

A few counts support this clonotype. The chain uses TRBV7-2 and TRBJ2-7, with D maybe TRBD2 (6 bases). The germline gives CDR1 SGHTA, CDR2 FQGNSA. The CDR3 length is 15 residues. The V and J ends lost 0 bases and 3 bases respectively, with 12 bases between them. The CDR3 region has the DNA TGTGCCAGCAGCTTAGCGGGTAGCGGAGGCTACGAGCAGTACTTC. It codes for CASSLAGSGGYEQYF.

This clonotype appeared many times. The rearrangement uses TRBV27 and TRBJ2-1, with 8 bases lining up with TRBD1. The junction had 9 bases not matched to a gene; V was cut back by 5 bases and J by 3 bases. The germline V gene encodes CDR1 MNHEY and CDR2 SMNVEV (reference sequence). The CDR3 sequence is 16 residues long. The CDR3 region is CASSIPQGAGYNEQFF. The CDR3 region has the DNA TGTGCCAGCAGTATCCCTCAGGGGGCCGGCTACAATGAGCAGTTCTTC.

This clonotype was counted between two and nine times. The chain carries TRBV2 and TRBJ2-7, with no clear D. CDR1 SNHLY and CDR2 FYNNEI come from the germline V gene. The CDR3 runs 13 residues. With 2 bases removed from V and 3 bases from J, the gap between germline ends came to 8 bases. The CDR3 nucleotides read TGTGCCAGCAGTGAAATGGGTCTCTACGAGCAGTACTTC. It translates to CASSEMGLYEQYF.

The chain uses TRBV28 and TRBJ2-6; TRBD1 is a possible D gene (5 bases). The CDR3 spans 18 residues. Trimming shortened V by 6 bases and J by 2 bases, and 20 bases separated the two germline ends. The germline V gene has CDR1 MDHEN and CDR2 SYDVKM. CDR3 amino acids: CASSFMTLDKAGANVLTF. In DNA, the CDR3 is TGTGCCAGCAGCTTTATGACCTTGGACAAGGCTGGGGCCAACGTCCTGACTTTC.